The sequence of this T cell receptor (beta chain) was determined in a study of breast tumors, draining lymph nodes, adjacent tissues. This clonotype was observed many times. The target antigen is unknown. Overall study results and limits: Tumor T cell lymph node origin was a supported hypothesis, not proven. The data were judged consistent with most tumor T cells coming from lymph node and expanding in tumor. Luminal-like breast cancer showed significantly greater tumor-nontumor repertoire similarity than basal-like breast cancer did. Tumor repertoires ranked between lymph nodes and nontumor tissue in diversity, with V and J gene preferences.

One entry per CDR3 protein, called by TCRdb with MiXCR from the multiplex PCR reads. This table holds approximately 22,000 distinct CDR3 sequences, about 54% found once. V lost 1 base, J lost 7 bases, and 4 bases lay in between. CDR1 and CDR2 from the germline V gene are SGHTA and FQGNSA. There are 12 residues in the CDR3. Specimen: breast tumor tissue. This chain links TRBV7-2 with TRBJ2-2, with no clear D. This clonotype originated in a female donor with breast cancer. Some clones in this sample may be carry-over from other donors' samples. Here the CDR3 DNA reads TGTGCCAGCAGCTTAGGCGTCGGGGAGCTGTTTTTT. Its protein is CASSLGVGELFF.